This T cell receptor beta chain was identified during a study of chemoradiotherapy in HPV16-positive cancers. Study at large: Functional T-cell assays on a couple of HPV16-positive patients' cells defined candidate HPV-specific clones and common TCR motifs.

Study-wide findings and caveats: HPV-specific T cells were functionally defined from only a couple of HPV16-positive patients.

Of note for this clone: Its matching antigen is unknown.

Produced via immunoSEQ multiplex PCR; TCRdb's table is partial and in-frame only. The table records fewer than 18,000 clones, 78% of them present only once. In germline, CDR1 is LGHNA, CDR2 YNFKEQ. This CDR3 contains 12 residues. The TCR comes from a human donor with HPV-associated anogenital cancer. The chain employs TRBV4-2 and TRBJ2-5; D is uncertain. The J call may be in error: the DNA end matches TRBJ2-7 better. The specimen was obtained from a patient who underwent chemoradiotherapy. This chain's CDR3 is CASSQDSYEQYF. The CDR3 DNA is TGTGCCAGCAGCCAAGATAGCTACGAGCAGTACTTC.